The rows below give T cell receptor beta chains drawn from one sample of a study of T cells in localized non-small cell lung cancer. The repertoire was sequenced with immunoSEQ multiplex PCR; TCRdb's copy has only in-frame clones and lacks some. This sample has roughly 61,000 clones, with roughly 80% found just once. The source material was PBMCs, sampled before any cancer treatment. The origin of the receptors is a man aged 35 to 69 with stage II lung adenocarcinoma. Each CDR3 is given with its conserved first and last residue. The D gene is left open where the match is weak. Clone sizes are given selectively: once, few, many, or a class where the clone is expanded.

clone_size,v_call,cdr3_length,j_call,d_call,cdr3_nt,cdr3_aa
few,TRBV9,13,TRBJ1-1,NA,TGTGCCAGCAGCGTAGGAAGAGGGGATAAAGCTTTCTTT,CASSVGRGDKAFF
NA,TRBV6-1,15,TRBJ1-2,TRBD1,TGTGCCAGCAGGTACAGGGGCGAGACTAACTATGGCTACACCTTC,CASRYRGETNYGYTF
NA,TRBV9,14,TRBJ1-4,NA,TGTGCCAGCAGCGTAGGACAGAAGCCTGAAAAACTGTTTTTT,CASSVGQKPEKLFF
NA,TRBV6-6,11,TRBJ2-5,NA,TGTGCCAGCAGTTACAGGGAGACCCAGTACTTC,CASSYRETQYF
NA,TRBV5-6,15,TRBJ2-3,NA,TGTGCCAGCAGCTTAGTCAGGAGTACCCCAGATACGCAGTATTTT,CASSLVRSTPDTQYF
NA,TRBV7-9,16,TRBJ2-5,NA,TGTGCCAGCAGCTTAGATCTGTCCGGCAGGTGGGAGACCCAGTACTTC,CASSLDLSGRWETQYF
NA,TRBV12-5,15,TRBJ2-1,NA,TGTGCTAGTGGACCCGTTCAAGGGTTGTACAATGAGCAGTTCTTC,CASGPVQGLYNEQFF
NA,TRBV9,15,TRBJ2-1,TRBD1,TGTGCCAGCAGCGTAGAACAGGGGTCCTACAATGAGCAGTTCTTC,CASSVEQGSYNEQFF
NA,TRBV30,12,TRBJ1-6,NA,TGTGCCTGGAGCAGGGTCAGGTCACCCCTCCACTTT,CAWSRVRSPLHF
NA,TRBV5-1,15,TRBJ2-7,TRBD2,TGCGCCAGCAGCGCCTCTAGCGGGAGGGTGTACGAGCAGTACTTC,CASSASSGRVYEQYF
NA,TRBV19,14,TRBJ2-1,NA,TGTGCCAGTAGTCGTGGGAACGATTACAATGAGCAGTTCTTC,CASSRGNDYNEQFF